These 6 T cell receptor beta chains share one sample of origin, sequenced in a study of blood T cell repertoires in COVID-19. TCRdb's copy holds only in-frame clones and misses some; the assay was immunoSEQ multiplex PCR. The sample has approximately 200,000 clones; 86% are singletons. Sequences were obtained from PBMCs or T cells enriched from blood (not recorded which). These receptor sequences come from a woman in her 30s who had been exposed to COVID-19.

The chain uses TRBV19 and TRBJ1-6; D unclear. The germline V gene encodes CDR1 LNHDA and CDR2 SQIVND (reference sequence). V was pared by 10 bases and J by 9 bases, with 22 bases between. This CDR3 contains 15 residues. DNA for the CDR3: TGTGCCACCAATTACGTTCACAAATCAGGTTCACCCCTCCACTTT. Protein product: CATNYVHKSGSPLHF. Using reference TRBV19 and TRBJ1-6 for the parts outside the CDR3, the full variable domain is DGGITQSPKYLFRKEGQNVTLSCEQNLNHDAMYWYRQDPGQGLRLIYYSQIVNDFQKGDIAEGYSVSREKKESFPLTVTSAQKNPTAFYLCATNYVHKSGSPLHFGNGTRLTVT.

A few counts support this clone. V usage is TRBV29-1 and J usage is TRBJ1-2; 9 bases are shared with TRBD1. The V gene end was trimmed by 4 bases and the J gene end by 5 bases; junction bases not matched to a gene: 5. Germline CDR1 and CDR2: SQVTM and ANQGSEA. The CDR3 spans 13 residues. The CDR3 coding sequence is TGCAGCGTTGCTGCACAGGGGGCTTATGGCTACACCTTC. It specifies CSVAAQGAYGYTF.

This sequence joins TRBV19 and TRBJ2-2; D possibly corresponds to TRBD1 (6 bases). Trimming stripped 6 bases from V and 3 bases from J, with 8 bases between. The CDR3 has 13 amino acids. Germline V lookup: CDR1 LNHDA, CDR2 SQIVND (reference sequence). CDR3 coding DNA: TGTGCCAGTAGCAGGGGACACACCGGGGAGCTGTTTTTT. Translating gives CASSRGHTGELFF.

The chain recombines TRBV7-2 with TRBJ1-2; 7 nucleotides match TRBD1. The CDR3 has 19 amino acids. The V segment lost 5 bases and the J segment 4 bases; nucleotides outside the gene matches: 22. Per germline, CDR1 SGHTA and CDR2 FQGNSA. In DNA form, the CDR3 reads TGTGCCAGCAGCCGCCCTCCCGGAGGGACAGCAATTATAACCTATGGCTACACCTTC. It translates to CASSRPPGGTAIITYGYTF.

V usage is TRBV5-6 and J usage is TRBJ1-1, with D tentatively TRBD1 (5 bases). In germline, CDR1 is SGHDT, CDR2 YYEEEE. The V end lost 3 bases, the J end lost 6 bases, and 9 bases lay between the germline ends. The CDR3 spans 12 residues. CDR3 residues: CASSSVGPEAFF. The CDR3 DNA reads TGTGCCAGCAGCTCGGTGGGGCCTGAAGCTTTCTTT.

This clone was found a few times. The V gene is TRBV7-2, the J gene TRBJ2-6; 8 positions agree with TRBD1. CDR3 length equals 15 residues. CDR1 and CDR2 (germline): SGHTA, FQGNSA. V was clipped by 5 bases and J by 2 bases; unmatched bases: 2. The CDR3 reads CASSPRGPGANVLTF. In nucleotides, the CDR3 is TGTGCCAGCAGCCCCAGGGGGCCTGGGGCCAACGTCCTGACTTTC.